The clone carrying this T cell receptor (beta chain) was observed at least ten times. Its antigen is unidentified. The data belong to a study of glioma-infiltrating T cells. Study findings and constraints: Tissue and blood shared very few CDR3 sequences. Tissue-blood divergence was below expectation in non-neoplastic patients, above in gliomas.

CDR3 length equals 14 residues. V shed 6 bases and J shed 2 bases, with 13 bases lying between them. CDR1 is MDHEN, CDR2 SYDVKM, per germline. Using RNA template, CDR3s of TCR alpha and beta were amplified with iRepertoire arm-PCR. One-step reverse transcription and amplification started from approximately 100-400 ng of tissue mRNA or PBMC total RNA. MiXCR was run by TCRdb on the multiplex PCR reads, yielding one entry per CDR3 protein. The repertoire holds about 180,000 distinct CDR3 sequences, with more than 35% as singletons. This clonotype was sampled from a human donor with low-grade glioma or glioblastoma, undergoing nonglioma brain surgery, or in good health (not recorded which). V is TRBV28 and J is TRBJ2-5, with D maybe TRBD2 (5 bases). Sequenced: glioma tissue, nonneoplastic brain tissue, or PBMCs (not recorded which). CDR3 nucleotides: TGTGCCAGCAGCCCCTCGGGGTGGCAAGAGACCCAGTACTTC. Translation gives CASSPSGWQETQYF.